Listed here are 15 T cell receptor beta chains from one sample, sequenced in a study of shared clonotypes between healthy human individuals. Assay used: immunoSEQ multiplex PCR; TCRdb lists only in-frame clones, some missing. The data hold some 2,100,000 clones, with roughly 95% observed a single time. Sequencing was carried out using naive CD4+ T cells sorted from blood. Sample subset: CD45RA+ positively selected. These receptors all stem from a man younger than 35 in good health.

The chain joins TRBV7-2 to TRBJ1-2; TRBD1 is a possible D gene (5 bases). V was cut by 4 bases and J by 8 bases, with 17 bases left in between. Germline V gene data show CDR1 as SGHTA and CDR2 as FQGNSA. The CDR3 is made up of 14 amino acids. The CDR3 loop is CASSSPGDAKGYTF. The CDR3 DNA reads as TGTGCCAGCAGCTCCCCGGGGGACGCTAAAGGCTACACCTTC.

This chain uses TRBV7-2 with TRBJ1-1; D not resolved. Germline CDR1 and CDR2: SGHTA and FQGNSA. V lost 5 bases to trimming and J lost 3 bases, with 13 bases between them. The CDR3 runs to 14 residues. CDR3: CASSRSSIDTEAFF. The CDR3 bases are TGTGCCAGCAGCCGGTCAAGCATAGACACTGAAGCTTTCTTT.

The chain uses TRBV30 and TRBJ2-5; D call uncertain. The V end was cut by 5 bases, the J end by 5 bases, with 9 bases between. The CDR3 is 11 residues long. From germline, CDR1 is GTSNPN and CDR2 SVGIG (reference sequence). Here the CDR3 DNA reads TGTGCCTGGGGATCGAGGGAGACCCAGTACTTC. Residues: CAWGSRETQYF.

This chain joins TRBV7-9 and TRBJ2-1, with D possibly being TRBD2 (5 bases). The V end lost 5 bases, the J end lost 2 bases, and 10 bases lay between the germline ends. The CDR3 is 14 residues long. Germline assignment: CDR1 SEHNR and CDR2 FQNEAQ (reference sequence). The CDR3 DNA reads as TGTGCCAGCAGCCCAGGACTGGCCTACAATGAGCAGTTCTTC. Translating it yields CASSPGLAYNEQFF.

Comments on this clone: Other DNA sequences in this sample translate to the same CDR3. V and J are TRBV6-5 and TRBJ1-5; tentatively, D is TRBD1 (5 bases). Deletions cut 0 bases from V and 0 bases from J, with 6 bases between. The V gene's germline CDR1 is MNHEY and CDR2 SVGAGI. This CDR3 has 15 amino acids. CDR3 in amino acids: CASSYSGDSNQPQHF. DNA of the CDR3: TGTGCCAGCAGTTACTCAGGGGATAGCAATCAGCCCCAGCATTTT.

This chain uses TRBV10-2 with TRBJ2-7; 11 bases are shared with TRBD1. V lost 8 bases, J lost 7 bases, and 7 bases stayed unmatched. Germline CDR1 WSHSY, CDR2 SAAADI. The CDR3 has 13 residues. The CDR3 sequence is CASAGQGAGEQYF. The CDR3 bases are TGCGCCAGCGCTGGACAGGGGGCGGGGGAGCAGTACTTC.

On this clone itself: The sample holds other DNA sequences that translate to the same CDR3. V is TRBV6-5 and J is TRBJ2-1; 7 bases agree with TRBD2. Germline-derived CDR1 and CDR2 are MNHEY and SVGAGI. With 0 bases clipped from V and 4 bases from J, the junction kept 6 bases outside the gene matches. CDR3 length: 16 residues. In DNA form, the CDR3 reads TGTGCCAGCAGTTACTCGACAGCTAGCGGTTACAATGAGCAGTTCTTC. Translating gives CASSYSTASGYNEQFF.

This rearrangement joins TRBV30 to TRBJ2-7; 9 bases map to TRBD2. CDR1 GTSNPN and CDR2 SVGIG come from the germline V gene (reference sequence). This CDR3 is built from 14 residues. The J segment lost 2 bases and the V segment lost 4 bases, leaving 6 bases of the junction unmatched. The CDR3 here is CAWTIAGAPYEQYF. The CDR3 DNA reads as TGTGCCTGGACCATAGCGGGGGCCCCCTACGAGCAGTACTTC.

This chain connects TRBV4-2 to TRBJ2-7; the D call may be TRBD1 or TRBD2 (5 bases each). Per the germline V gene, CDR1 is LGHNA and CDR2 is YNFKEQ. V was pared by 4 bases and J by 6 bases, with 19 bases between. This CDR3 comprises 15 residues. CDR3 protein: CASSPRDGARVEQYF. CDR3 in DNA: TGTGCCAGCAGCCCACGAGATGGGGCGCGGGTCGAGCAGTACTTC.

The chain is built from TRBV19 and TRBJ1-3; no clear D gene. V gave up 1 base and J gave up 3 bases, with 7 bases separating them. Germline V gene lookup returns CDR1 LNHDA and CDR2 SQIVND (reference sequence). The CDR3 length is 14 residues. CDR3 residues: CASSIALGGNTIYF. CDR3 nucleotide sequence: TGTGCCAGTAGTATAGCCCTGGGTGGAAACACCATATATTTT.

J is TRBJ2-2 and V is TRBV5-1; D unresolved. Germline V gene data show CDR1 as SGHRS and CDR2 as YFSETQ. Trimming took 0 bases from V and 1 from J, leaving 7 bases between them. The CDR3 consists of 15 residues. The CDR3 loop reads CASSLAQENTGELFF. The CDR3 DNA sequence: TGCGCCAGCAGCTTGGCGCAGGAGAACACCGGGGAGCTGTTTTTT.

This clone was picked up one time. The same CDR3 is also encoded by other DNA sequences in this sample. J is TRBJ2-7 and V is TRBV15; TRBD1 matches at 8 bases. Trimming cost V 3 bases and J 3 bases; bases outside gene matches: 7. The CDR3 is 15 residues long. Germline values: CDR1 LNHNV, CDR2 YYDKDF (reference sequence). The CDR3 loop is CATSREDRDFYEQYF. In DNA, the CDR3 is TGTGCCACCAGCAGGGAGGACAGGGATTTCTACGAGCAGTACTTC.

The J gene is TRBJ2-5, the V gene TRBV28; no reliable D call. V lost 3 bases and J lost 2, with 16 bases in between. Germline-derived CDR1 and CDR2 are MDHEN and SYDVKM. CDR3 length: 16 residues. CDR3 region: CASSFFPQLPQETQYF. CDR3 nucleotides: TGTGCCAGCAGTTTCTTTCCCCAATTACCACAAGAGACCCAGTACTTC.

Concerning this clone: The sample contains more than one DNA sequence encoding this CDR3. The J gene is TRBJ2-5, the V gene TRBV10-3; the D gene is possibly TRBD1 (6 bases). The length of the CDR3 is 12 residues. From germline, CDR1 is ENHRY and CDR2 SYGVKD. The V and J ends lost 5 bases and 4 bases respectively, with 8 bases between them. The CDR3 protein is CAISTGTETQYF. CDR3 nucleotides: TGTGCCATCAGTACAGGGACAGAGACCCAGTACTTC.

V and J are TRBV2 and TRBJ2-1; D call uncertain. The CDR3 is 16 amino acids. The V end lost 0 bases, the J end lost 5 bases, and 14 bases lay between the germline ends. Germline V gene data show CDR1 as SNHLY and CDR2 as FYNNEI. The CDR3 sequence: CASSEALSGLHNEQFF. CDR3 sequence (DNA): TGTGCCAGCAGTGAAGCGCTTTCGGGTCTACACAATGAGCAGTTCTTC.